One sample yielded the 22 T cell receptor beta chains listed below, sequenced in a study of blood T cell repertoires in COVID-19 (TCRdb year 2020). Library preparation employed the immunoSEQ multiplex PCR assay. TCRdb took this table from immuneACCESS and kept in-frame rearrangements with V and J called. Such tables lack part of the clones; where checked against another copy, unresolved V genes explain under half of the gap, and the rest is unexplained. The sample has 200,000 or so clones on record, roughly 80% of them singletons. The ten largest clonotypes hold around 5.1% of the sample. Sequenced sample: peripheral blood. These receptors were collected from a human donor in a cohort sampled during active COVID-19.

This clone was counted only a few times. Other DNA sequences in this specimen translate into the identical CDR3. The chain recombines TRBV19 with TRBJ1-1; the D is unclear. Germline-derived CDR1 and CDR2 are LNHDA and SQIVND (reference sequence). This CDR3 contains 13 residues. Trimming took 3 bases from V and 2 from J, leaving 7 bases between them. CDR3 DNA: TGTGCCAGTAGTATCGGGAGAAACACTGAAGCTTTCTTT. This translates into CASSIGRNTEAFF.

The gene calls are TRBV5-4 and TRBJ2-1; 9 bases line up with TRBD1. The CDR3 is 14 residues long. Trimming cost V 5 bases and J 7 bases; bases outside gene matches: 7. The germline V gene has CDR1 SGHNT and CDR2 YYREEE (reference sequence). CDR3 in DNA: TGTGCCAGCAGACTCCCGGGACAGGGAAATGAGCAGTTCTTC. Amino acid sequence: CASRLPGQGNEQFF.

In nucleotides, the CDR3 is TGTGCCAGCTCCCCCCCGGGGACAGGGGCGAACACTGAAGCTTTCTTT. This sequence encodes CASSPPGTGANTEAFF. The rearrangement uses TRBV18 and TRBJ1-1, with 10 positions matching TRBD1. Germline CDR1 is KGHSH and CDR2 is LQKENI. CDR3 length: 16 amino acids. With 6 bases clipped from V and 1 base from J, the junction kept 8 bases outside the gene matches. The variable domain in full, with the rest retrieved from reference TRBV18 and TRBJ1-1, is NAGVMQNPRHLVRRRGQEARLRCSPMKGHSHVYWYRQLPEEGLKFMVYLQKENIIDESGMPKERFSAEFPKEGPSILRIQQVVRGDSAAYFCASSPPGTGANTEAFFGQGTRLTVV.

Turning to this clone: Other DNA sequences in this sample translate to the same CDR3. CDR3 residues: CASSPDRDGYTF. The DNA for the CDR3 is TGTGCCAGCTCACCCGACAGGGACGGCTACACCTTC. The rearrangement uses TRBV18 and TRBJ1-2; TRBD1 aligns across 7 bases. The V gene's germline CDR1 is KGHSH and CDR2 LQKENI. This CDR3 has 12 residues. V lost 3 bases to trimming and J lost 8 bases; unmatched junction nucleotides: 3.

The chain joins TRBV30 to TRBJ1-1; TRBD1 matches 8 bases. Germline values: CDR1 GTSNPN, CDR2 SVGIG (reference sequence). This CDR3 spans 13 amino acids. V gave up 3 bases and J gave up 1 base; unmatched junction bases: 1. This chain's CDR3 is CAWRGQGNTEAFF. The DNA of the CDR3 is TGTGCCTGGAGAGGACAGGGGAACACTGAAGCTTTCTTT.

A few counts support this clone. Other DNA sequences within the sample encode an identical CDR3. The chain's CDR3 is CASSPQGQGSTEAFF. In DNA form, the CDR3 reads TGTGCCAGCTCACCTCAGGGACAGGGTTCGACTGAAGCTTTCTTT. This chain connects TRBV18 to TRBJ1-1; TRBD1 aligns across 9 bases. The V segment lost 3 bases and the J segment 5 bases; nucleotides outside the gene matches: 7. This CDR3 is 15 amino acids long. CDR1 and CDR2 (germline): KGHSH, LQKENI.

The J gene is TRBJ2-2, the V gene TRBV19, with D perhaps matching TRBD1 (6 bases). V was trimmed by 2 bases and J by 0 bases, leaving 7 bases between them. Germline CDR1 is LNHDA and CDR2 is SQIVND (reference sequence). The CDR3 runs 15 residues. This CDR3 reads CASSIKGANTGELFF. CDR3 bases: TGTGCCAGTAGTATAAAGGGGGCGAACACCGGGGAGCTGTTTTTT.

This clone came up once. The V call is TRBV27, the J call TRBJ2-7; 10 bases fit TRBD1. CDR1 is MNHEY and CDR2 is SMNVEV in the germline V gene (reference sequence). The junction had 12 bases not matched to a gene; V was cut back by 6 bases and J by 4 bases. The CDR3 is 16 residues long. The CDR3 DNA reads as TGTGCCAGCAGCCCCGACAGGGGGCGGAATTTGTACGAGCAGTACTTC. Translating gives CASSPDRGRNLYEQYF.

This clone was counted between two and nine times. The chain joins TRBV7-3 to TRBJ2-7; 8 bases are a match to TRBD1. The CDR3 runs 15 residues. After removal of 6 bases from V and 2 bases from J, the junction contained 9 bases not matched to a gene. CDR1 is SGHTA and CDR2 is FQGTGA in the germline V gene. CDR3: CASSIGQGRTYEQYF. The CDR3 DNA reads TGTGCCAGCAGTATCGGACAGGGTAGAACCTACGAGCAGTACTTC.

This clone was found once. CDR3: CASSPGVEYGYTF. The CDR3 bases are TGTGCCAGCAGCCCGGGGGTCGAGTATGGCTACACCTTC. The chain combines TRBV7-2 with TRBJ1-2; tentative D call: TRBD1 (5 bases). The CDR3 has 13 amino acids. Trimming took 5 bases from V and 5 from J, leaving 12 bases between them. CDR1 is SGHTA and CDR2 is FQGNSA in the germline V gene. Drawing the rest from reference TRBV7-2 and TRBJ1-2, the complete variable domain is GAGVSQSPSNKVTEKGKDVELRCDPISGHTALYWYRQSLGQGLEFLIYFQGNSAPDKSGLPSDRFSAERTGGSVSTLTIQRTQQEDSAVYLCASSPGVEYGYTFGSGTRLTVV.

This chain connects TRBV5-1 to TRBJ2-7; 7 bases map to TRBD2. Germline V lookup: CDR1 SGHRS, CDR2 YFSETQ. The CDR3 length is 16 residues. The V and J ends lost 0 bases and 2 bases, in that order; junction bases with no gene match: 8. CDR3 nucleotides: TGCGCCAGCAGCTTGGGGGGCCTAGCGGAGGCCTACGAGCAGTACTTC. As protein: CASSLGGLAEAYEQYF. The whole variable domain, remainder taken from reference TRBV5-1 and TRBJ2-7, is KAGVTQTPRYLIKTRGQQVTLSCSPISGHRSVSWYQQTPGQGLQFLFEYFSETQRNKGNFPGRFSGRQFSNSRSEMNVSTLELGDSALYLCASSLGGLAEAYEQYFGPGTRLTVT.

The gene calls are TRBV7-8 and TRBJ2-3; TRBD2 might be the D (6 bases). The length of the CDR3 is 16 residues. Germline V gives CDR1 SGHVS, CDR2 FQNEAQ. Between the trimmed V and J ends, which lost 4 bases and 5 bases, there was a span of 19 bases. The chain's CDR3 is CASSSTRLDTGDTQYF. The CDR3 region has the DNA TGTGCCAGCAGCTCCACCAGACTAGACACGGGAGATACGCAGTATTTT.

The rearrangement uses TRBV6-6 and TRBJ2-7; maybe TRBD1 (6 bases). CDR1 and CDR2 from the germline V gene are MNHNY and SVGAGI (reference sequence). CDR3 length equals 15 residues. V shed 10 bases and J shed 6 bases, with 25 bases lying between them. The CDR3 sequence is CATQIKDRPLGEQYF. Written as DNA, the CDR3 is TGTGCCACGCAAATCAAAGACAGGCCCTTGGGCGAGCAGTACTTC.

The chain uses TRBV24-1 and TRBJ2-2; tentative D call: TRBD2 (6 bases). CDR1 KGHDR and CDR2 SFDVKD come from the germline V gene. This CDR3 comprises 15 residues. V dropped 9 bases and J dropped 5 bases, with 18 bases sitting between them. The CDR3 here is CATSLGGGVTGELFF. The CDR3 DNA sequence: TGTGCCACCTCTTTGGGGGGAGGTGTGACCGGGGAGCTGTTTTTT.

J is TRBJ1-2 and V is TRBV11-2; 9 nucleotides match TRBD1. CDR1 and CDR2 from the germline V gene are SGHAT and FQNNGV. V shed 5 bases, J shed 3 bases, and the junction held 10 bases outside the gene matches. CDR3 length: 16 amino acids. CDR3 DNA sequence: TGTGCCAGCAGCCGGGACAGGGTAAATTTTGACTATGGCTACACCTTC. It specifies CASSRDRVNFDYGYTF. Full variable domain (missing parts from reference TRBV11-2 and TRBJ1-2): EAGVAQSPRYKIIEKRQSVAFWCNPISGHATLYWYQQILGQGPKLLIQFQNNGVVDDSQLPKDRFSAERLKGVDSTLKIQPAKLEDSAVYLCASSRDRVNFDYGYTFGSGTRLTVV.

The chain links TRBV28 to TRBJ2-1; D is perhaps TRBD2 (5 bases). This CDR3 is built from 16 residues. Trimming stripped 5 bases from V and 7 bases from J, with 21 bases between. CDR1 is MDHEN and CDR2 is SYDVKM in the germline V gene. CDR3 loop: CASSGRTPLGVNEQFF. DNA for the CDR3: TGTGCCAGCAGTGGCAGGACCCCCCTGGGAGTGAATGAGCAGTTCTTC. The variable domain in full, completed from reference TRBV28 and TRBJ2-1, reads DVKVTQSSRYLVKRTGEKVFLECVQDMDHENMFWYRQDPGLGLRLIYFSYDVKMKEKGDIPEGYSVSREKKERFSLILESASTNQTSMYLCASSGRTPLGVNEQFFGPGTRLTVL.

This clone is a singleton in its sample. The chain couples TRBV5-1 to TRBJ1-5; D not certain. Looked up from germline, CDR1 is SGHRS and CDR2 is YFSETQ. This CDR3 has 15 residues. V was clipped by 0 bases and J by 4 bases, with 11 bases between them. The CDR3 loop reads CASSLGAGGNQPQHF. The CDR3 DNA follows: TGCGCCAGCAGCTTGGGAGCAGGAGGAAATCAGCCCCAGCATTTT. Supplemented by reference TRBV5-1 and TRBJ1-5, the full variable domain reads KAGVTQTPRYLIKTRGQQVTLSCSPISGHRSVSWYQQTPGQGLQFLFEYFSETQRNKGNFPGRFSGRQFSNSRSEMNVSTLELGDSALYLCASSLGAGGNQPQHFGDGTRLSIL.

The chain employs TRBV28 and TRBJ1-2, with D perhaps matching TRBD1 (5 bases). With 4 bases removed from V and 6 bases from J, the gap between germline ends came to 21 bases. Germline V gene data show CDR1 as MDHEN and CDR2 as SYDVKM. The CDR3 totals 16 residues. The DNA for the CDR3 is TGTGCCAGCAGTTCCCCCCCGGACATCCCAACTGATGGCTACACCTTC. It encodes CASSSPPDIPTDGYTF.

In DNA form, the CDR3 reads TGTGCCAGCAGTTTTATGAAGGGGAGGACTACCAATGAGCAGTTCTTC. It codes for CASSFMKGRTTNEQFF. This rearrangement joins TRBV28 to TRBJ2-1, with D possibly matching TRBD2 (6 bases). The germline V gene has CDR1 MDHEN and CDR2 SYDVKM. V shed 3 bases and J shed 6 bases, with 18 bases lying between them. The length of the CDR3 is 16 residues.

This clone was observed a single time. The V call is TRBV30, the J call TRBJ2-2, with 12 nucleotides matching TRBD1. CDR1 and CDR2 from the germline V gene are GTSNPN and SVGIG (reference sequence). CDR3 size: 18 residues. Unmatched junction bases numbered 8, after V lost 3 bases and J lost 0 bases. CDR3 region: CAWRAGQGARANTGELFF. The CDR3 DNA reads TGTGCCTGGAGGGCGGGACAGGGGGCGAGGGCGAACACCGGGGAGCTGTTTTTT.

This clone was counted between two and nine times. This chain joins TRBV12-3 or TRBV12-4 and TRBJ1-1; no clear D gene. V was clipped by 3 bases and J by 8 bases, with 7 bases between them. There are 11 residues in the CDR3. In DNA, the CDR3 is TGTGCCAGCAGTTTTAGCGGGGAAGCTTTCTTT. Protein: CASSFSGEAFF.

The gene calls are TRBV7-6 and TRBJ2-3, with 15 positions matching TRBD2. Trimming took 4 bases from V and 6 from J; bases not matched to a gene: 11. Germline CDR1 reads SGHVS; CDR2 reads FNYEAQ. The CDR3 runs 18 residues. The CDR3 DNA reads as TGTGCCAGCAGCTCCGGACTAGCGGGAGGGTCTTTTACGGATACGCAGTATTTT. Translating gives CASSSGLAGGSFTDTQYF.